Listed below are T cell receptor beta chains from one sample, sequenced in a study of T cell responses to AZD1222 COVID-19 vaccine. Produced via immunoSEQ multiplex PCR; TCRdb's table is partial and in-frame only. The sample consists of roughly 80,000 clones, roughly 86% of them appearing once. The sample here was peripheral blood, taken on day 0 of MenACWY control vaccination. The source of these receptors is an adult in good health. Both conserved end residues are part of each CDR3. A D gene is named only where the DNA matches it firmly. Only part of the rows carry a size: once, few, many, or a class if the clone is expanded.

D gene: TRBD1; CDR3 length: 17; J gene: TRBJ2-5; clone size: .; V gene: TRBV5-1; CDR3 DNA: TGCGCCAGCAGCTACCAGTACAGGGGCCATAGGGAAGAGACCCAGTACTTC; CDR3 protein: CASSYQYRGHREETQYF
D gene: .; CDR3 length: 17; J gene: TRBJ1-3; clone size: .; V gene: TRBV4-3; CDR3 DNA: TGCGCCAGCAGCCAAGTTGCTCAGGGTCCGGCTGGAAACACCATATATTTT; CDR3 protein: CASSQVAQGPAGNTIYF
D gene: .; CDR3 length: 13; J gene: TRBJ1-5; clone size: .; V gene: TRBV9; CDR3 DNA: TGTGCCAGCAGCGATGGGGAGAATCAGCCCCAGCATTTT; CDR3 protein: CASSDGENQPQHF
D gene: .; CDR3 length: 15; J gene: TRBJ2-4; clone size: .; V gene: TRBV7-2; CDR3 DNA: TGTGCCAGCAGCTTCTTCGATTTAGCCAAAAACATTCAGTACTTC; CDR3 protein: CASSFFDLAKNIQYF
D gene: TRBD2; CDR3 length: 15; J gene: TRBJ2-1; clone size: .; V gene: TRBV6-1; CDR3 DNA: TGTGCCAGCAGTGAGACTAGCGGGGGGCCCGATGAGCAGTTCTTC; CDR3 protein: CASSETSGGPDEQFF
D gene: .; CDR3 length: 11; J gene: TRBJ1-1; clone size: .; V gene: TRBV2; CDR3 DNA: TGTGCCAGCAGTGAAAGGATATTGGCTTTCTTT; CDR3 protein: CASSERILAFF
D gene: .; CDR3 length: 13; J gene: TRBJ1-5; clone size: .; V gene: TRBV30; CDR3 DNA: TGTGCCTGGAGGGGGGCGAATAATCAGCCCCAGCATTTT; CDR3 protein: CAWRGANNQPQHF
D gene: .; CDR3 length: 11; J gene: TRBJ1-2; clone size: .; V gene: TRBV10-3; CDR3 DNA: TGTGCCATCGGACTCCGGGCAGGCTACACCTTC; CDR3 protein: CAIGLRAGYTF
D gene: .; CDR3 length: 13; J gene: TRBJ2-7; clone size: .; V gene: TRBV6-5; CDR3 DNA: TGTGCCAGCAGTTATTCTGGAACCTACGAGCAGTACTTC; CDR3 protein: CASSYSGTYEQYF
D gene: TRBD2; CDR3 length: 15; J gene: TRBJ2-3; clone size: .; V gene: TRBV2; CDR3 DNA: TGTGCCAGCAGTCTTCCTACTAGCGGGGGAGACACGCAGTATTTT; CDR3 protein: CASSLPTSGGDTQYF
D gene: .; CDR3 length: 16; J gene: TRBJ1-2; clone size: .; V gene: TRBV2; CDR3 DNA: TGTGCCAGCACGACCGGGACATCCGCGCCTAACTATGGCTACACCTTC; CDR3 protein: CASTTGTSAPNYGYTF
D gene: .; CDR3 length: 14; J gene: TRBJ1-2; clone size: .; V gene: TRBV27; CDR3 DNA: TGTGCCAGCAGTCCGATCGGACAGTCCTATGGCTACACCTTC; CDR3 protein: CASSPIGQSYGYTF
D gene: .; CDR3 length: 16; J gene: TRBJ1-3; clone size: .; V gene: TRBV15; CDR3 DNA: TGTGCCACCAGCAGACGGACAGACTTCTCTGGAAACACCATATATTTT; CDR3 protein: CATSRRTDFSGNTIYF
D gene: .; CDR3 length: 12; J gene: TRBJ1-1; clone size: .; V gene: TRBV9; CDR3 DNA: TGTGCCAGCAGCGTCCCTGGCGCTGAAGCTTTCTTT; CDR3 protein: CASSVPGAEAFF
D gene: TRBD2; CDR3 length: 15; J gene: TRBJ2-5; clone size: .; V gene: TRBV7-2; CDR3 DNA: TGTGCCAGCAGATCCGGGACTAGCGGCGCCTGGACCCAGTACTTC; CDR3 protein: CASRSGTSGAWTQYF
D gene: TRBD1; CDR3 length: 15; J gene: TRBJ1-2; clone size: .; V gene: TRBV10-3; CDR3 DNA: TGTGCCATCAGTGAGTCGGGACAGGGTAGCTATGGCTACACCTTC; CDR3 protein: CAISESGQGSYGYTF
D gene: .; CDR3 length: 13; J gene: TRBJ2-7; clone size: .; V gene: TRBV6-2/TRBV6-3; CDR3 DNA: TGTGCCAGCAGTTACTACGTATCCTACGAGCAGTACTTC; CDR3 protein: CASSYYVSYEQYF
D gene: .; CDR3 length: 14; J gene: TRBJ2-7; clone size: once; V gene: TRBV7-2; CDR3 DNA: TGTGCCAGCAGCCCCCCCGGGACAAGAAACGAGCAGTACTTC; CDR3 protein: CASSPPGTRNEQYF
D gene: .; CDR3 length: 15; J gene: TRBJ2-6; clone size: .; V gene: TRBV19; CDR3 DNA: TGTGCCAGTAGTATTGGCACCTTTAGGGCCAACGTCCTGACTTTC; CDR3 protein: CASSIGTFRANVLTF
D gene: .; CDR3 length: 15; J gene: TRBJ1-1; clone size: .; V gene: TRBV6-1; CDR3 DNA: TGTGCCAGCAGTGAATCCCCTGGGAGGAGAACTGAAGCTTTCTTT; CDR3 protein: CASSESPGRRTEAFF
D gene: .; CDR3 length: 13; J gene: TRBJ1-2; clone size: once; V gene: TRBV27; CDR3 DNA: TGTGCCAGCAGTTTCCGGGTGAACTATGGCTACACCTTC; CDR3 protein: CASSFRVNYGYTF
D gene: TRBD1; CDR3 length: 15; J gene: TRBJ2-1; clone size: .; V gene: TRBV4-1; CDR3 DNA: TGCGCCAGCAGCCTAATGGGGGCAGGGGGCGGCGAGCAGTTCTTC; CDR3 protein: CASSLMGAGGGEQFF
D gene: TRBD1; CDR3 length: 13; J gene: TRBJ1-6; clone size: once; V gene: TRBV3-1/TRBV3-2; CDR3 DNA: TGTGCCAGCAGCTGGGACAGGGGCGTCCTCCTCCACTTT; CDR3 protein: CASSWDRGVLLHF
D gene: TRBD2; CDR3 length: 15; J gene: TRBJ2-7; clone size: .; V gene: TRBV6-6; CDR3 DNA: TGTGCCAGCAGTTACTCGGGTAGCGGGGTGGACGAGCAGTACTTC; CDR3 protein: CASSYSGSGVDEQYF
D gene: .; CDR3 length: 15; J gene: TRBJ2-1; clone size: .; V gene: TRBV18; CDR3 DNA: TGTGCCAGCTCACCAGGGCGGGGCTCCTACAATGAGCAGTTCTTC; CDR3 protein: CASSPGRGSYNEQFF
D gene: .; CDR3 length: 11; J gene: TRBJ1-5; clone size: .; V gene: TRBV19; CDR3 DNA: TGTGCCAGTGGAAGGGAGCAGCCCCAGCATTTT; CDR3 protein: CASGREQPQHF
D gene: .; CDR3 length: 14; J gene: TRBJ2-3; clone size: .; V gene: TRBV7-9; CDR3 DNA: TGTGCCAGCAGCTTAGTGGCAGTCCCAGATACGCAGTATTTT; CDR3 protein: CASSLVAVPDTQYF
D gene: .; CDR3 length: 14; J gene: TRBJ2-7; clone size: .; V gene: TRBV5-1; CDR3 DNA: TGCGCCAGCAGCTTGGATCTGGTATCCTACGAGCAGTACTTC; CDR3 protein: CASSLDLVSYEQYF
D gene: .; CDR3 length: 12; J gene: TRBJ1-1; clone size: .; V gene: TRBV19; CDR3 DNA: TGTGCCAGCCTAGGGGTTTACACTGAAGCTTTCTTT; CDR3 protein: CASLGVYTEAFF
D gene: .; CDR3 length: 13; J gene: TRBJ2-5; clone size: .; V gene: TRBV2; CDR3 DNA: TGTGCCAGCAGTGTGGAGGGGCTGGAGACCCAGTACTTC; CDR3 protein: CASSVEGLETQYF
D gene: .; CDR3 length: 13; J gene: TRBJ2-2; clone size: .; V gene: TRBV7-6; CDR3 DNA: TGTGCCAGCAGCTACACACAGACCGGGGAGCTGTTTTTT; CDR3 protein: CASSYTQTGELFF